This T cell receptor beta chain was recorded in a study of T cells in Graves' hyperthyroidism and ophthalmopathy. Whole-study findings and limits: Ophthalmopathy and stable hyperthyroidism were separated by a 13 V-J model.

Germline-derived CDR1 and CDR2 are SGHVS and FQNEAQ. Trimming took 3 bases from V and 7 from J; bases not matched to a gene: 12. CDR3 length: 15 amino acids. This clonotype was seen only a few times. The antigen is not known. TCR beta CDR3 region amplification was performed from RNA transcripts. RT-PCR in the first round (using the HTBI primer set) targeted the TCR CDR3. TCRdb used MiXCR to reprocess the multiplex PCR reads, holding one entry per CDR3 protein. The sample records more than 300,000 distinct CDR3 sequences, less than 20% being singletons. Sequencing input: blood. The chain uses TRBV7-8 and TRBJ2-7; 7 bases agree with TRBD1. The TCR sequence derives from a man between 18 and 35 years old with Graves' ophthalmopathy. The DNA of the CDR3 is TGTGCCAGCAGCTTTAGGACAGGTTCTTTTAGGGAGCAGTACTTC. Translating gives CASSFRTGSFREQYF.